These 21 T cell receptor beta chains share one sample of origin, sequenced in a study of blood T cell repertoires in COVID-19. Method: immunoSEQ multiplex PCR; TCRdb's copy keeps in-frame clones and lacks some. The profile shows 45,000 to 60,000 clones, approximately 86% of them singletons. Specimen: peripheral blood. These receptors all stem from a man aged 60 to 69 with active or convalescent COVID-19.

V is TRBV5-6 and J is TRBJ2-1; 10 bases agree with TRBD2. CDR3 size: 16 residues. Unmatched junction bases numbered 7, after V lost 4 bases and J lost 3 bases. The germline V gene has CDR1 SGHDT and CDR2 YYEEEE. CDR3 bases: TGTGCCAGCAGCCGCGAGCTAGCGGGAGACTACAATGAGCAGTTCTTC. This encodes CASSRELAGDYNEQFF.

V gene TRBV10-2 combines with J gene TRBJ1-2; 7 bases match TRBD1. The CDR3 is 16 amino acids. V trimming: 2 bases; J trimming: 3 bases; junction bases outside the gene matches: 9. Germline CDR1 and CDR2: WSHSY and SAAADI. The CDR3 coding sequence is TGCGCCAGCAGTGAGCGGACAGGAGGGTCTTACTATGGCTACACCTTC. Protein product: CASSERTGGSYYGYTF.

The genes are TRBV2 and TRBJ1-3, with TRBD1 matching 7 bases. The trim removed 2 bases at V and 4 bases at J, leaving 5 bases unmatched. From germline, CDR1 is SNHLY and CDR2 FYNNEI. The CDR3 has 15 residues. CDR3 loop: CASSEKGTAGNTIYF. CDR3 sequence (DNA): TGTGCCAGCAGTGAAAAGGGGACAGCCGGAAACACCATATATTTT.

This rearrangement joins TRBV5-5 to TRBJ2-3, with D perhaps TRBD1 (5 bases). Germline CDR1 and CDR2: SGHKS and YYEKEE (reference sequence). The CDR3 is made up of 14 amino acids. V lost 1 base, J lost 7 bases, and 13 bases lay in between. The CDR3 DNA sequence: TGTGCCAGCAGCTTGCAGGGAACGATGAATACGCAGTATTTT. Its translation is CASSLQGTMNTQYF.

V and J are TRBV25-1 and TRBJ2-7; 9 bases map to TRBD2. This CDR3 has 16 residues. In germline, CDR1 is MGHDK, CDR2 SYGVNS. The ends lost 4 bases at V and 0 bases at J; junction bases unmatched: 7. The CDR3 here is CASSAPGLANSYEQYF. DNA of the CDR3: TGTGCCAGCAGTGCTCCGGGACTAGCCAACTCCTACGAGCAGTACTTC.

The V and J genes are TRBV29-1 and TRBJ2-7; TRBD1 agrees at 8 bases. Germline loops: CDR1 SQVTM, CDR2 ANQGSEA. V lost 5 bases, J lost 2 bases, and 11 bases stayed unmatched. The CDR3 length is 15 residues. CDR3 protein: CSVTGTGLRAYEQYF. CDR3 nucleotide sequence: TGCAGCGTTACCGGGACAGGATTAAGGGCCTACGAGCAGTACTTC.

This chain joins TRBV6-5 and TRBJ2-7, with 7 bases that match TRBD2. The CDR3 is 14 amino acids. V lost 5 bases, J lost 1 base, and 5 bases stayed unmatched. The germline V gene encodes CDR1 MNHEY and CDR2 SVGAGI. CDR3 loop: CASSPLGGSYEQYF. CDR3 sequence (DNA): TGTGCCAGCAGTCCACTCGGGGGGTCCTACGAGCAGTACTTC.

The chain links TRBV7-9 to TRBJ2-1, with D possibly matching TRBD2 (6 bases). The CDR3 has 16 residues. Germline CDR1 is SEHNR and CDR2 is FQNEAQ (reference sequence). Trimming pared 2 bases from V and 3 bases from J, leaving 14 bases between. The DNA of the CDR3 is TGTGCCAGCAGCTTAAGAGGTAGCGGCGACTACAATGAGCAGTTCTTC. The encoded protein is CASSLRGSGDYNEQFF.

This clone was counted a single time. The chain recombines TRBV6-5 with TRBJ2-7; possibly TRBD1 for D (5 bases). The germline V gene encodes CDR1 MNHEY and CDR2 SVGAGI. CDR3 length: 16 amino acids. Trimming took off 2 bases at V and 0 bases at J, with 14 bases between the two ends. In nucleotides, the CDR3 is TGTGCCAGCAGTTACCAGCAGGGTCGGAACTCCTACGAGCAGTACTTC. It translates to CASSYQQGRNSYEQYF.

The chain carries TRBV25-1 and TRBJ1-4, with D tentatively TRBD1 (5 bases). The CDR3 is 14 amino acids. From germline, CDR1 is MGHDK and CDR2 SYGVNS. The V end lost 11 bases, the J end lost 7 bases, and 20 bases lay between the germline ends. The CDR3 nucleotides read TGTGCCGCCGGGCCGAGGCAGGGCATTGAAAAACTGTTTTTT. It is translated as CAAGPRQGIEKLFF.

This clone appeared a few times. The chain employs TRBV7-9 and TRBJ2-5, with D possibly matching TRBD2 (6 bases). Trimming pared 7 bases from V and 3 bases from J, leaving 15 bases between. This CDR3 has 14 amino acids. From germline, CDR1 is SEHNR and CDR2 FQNEAQ (reference sequence). The CDR3 loop is CASTYRDFKETQYF. Written as DNA, the CDR3 is TGTGCCAGCACCTACCGGGACTTTAAAGAGACCCAGTACTTC.

The chain joins TRBV2 to TRBJ1-6; 8 bases fit TRBD1. Germline V gives CDR1 SNHLY, CDR2 FYNNEI. Trimming at V came to 10 bases and at J to 10 bases, leaving 12 bases not matched to a gene. The length of the CDR3 is 14 residues. The DNA for the CDR3 is TGTGCCACTACAGGGGGGGGCTACAGGTCACCCCTCCACTTT. It translates to CATTGGGYRSPLHF.

V and J are TRBV9 and TRBJ2-5; 16 positions match TRBD2. V shed 3 bases, J shed 4 bases, and the junction held 6 bases outside the gene matches. The germline gives CDR1 SGDLS, CDR2 YYNGEE. This CDR3 has 17 residues. The CDR3 loop reads CASSALGTSGGAETQYF. The CDR3 DNA follows: TGTGCCAGCAGCGCCCTTGGGACTAGCGGGGGGGCAGAGACCCAGTACTTC.

This chain links TRBV2 with TRBJ2-2; 9 nucleotides match TRBD1. V was pared by 1 base and J by 5 bases, with 2 bases of the junction left unmatched. The germline V gene has CDR1 SNHLY and CDR2 FYNNEI. This CDR3 region has 15 residues. The CDR3 protein is CASSEDRGLTGELFF. CDR3 coding DNA: TGTGCCAGCAGTGAAGACAGGGGGCTTACCGGGGAGCTGTTTTTT.

The chain is built from TRBV5-1 and TRBJ1-4; 7 nucleotides align to TRBD1. This CDR3 is 15 amino acids long. Trimming at V came to 0 bases and at J to 8 bases, leaving 7 bases not matched to a gene. Germline CDR1 and CDR2: SGHRS and YFSETQ. In nucleotides, the CDR3 is TGCGCCAGCAGCTTGGTCCGCGGGGACAGAGAAAAACTGTTTTTT. Amino acid sequence: CASSLVRGDREKLFF.

The genes are TRBV16 and TRBJ2-7; 7 bases are a match to TRBD1. Germline V gives CDR1 KGHSY, CDR2 FQNENV. The CDR3 covers 13 residues. Unmatched junction bases numbered 7, after V lost 4 bases and J lost 7 bases. The CDR3 DNA reads TGTGCCAGCAGCCCCCGGGACAGTGTTGAGCAGTACTTC. It is translated as CASSPRDSVEQYF.

This clone turned up a few times. The rearrangement links TRBV7-2 to TRBJ2-7, with 8 bases aligning to TRBD1. The germline CDR1 and CDR2 sequences are SGHTA and FQGNSA. The CDR3 extends over 16 amino acids. Trimming cost V 5 bases and J 0 bases; bases outside gene matches: 9. The DNA of the CDR3 is TGTGCCAGCAGCCAACGGGACAGGACTTTCTCCTACGAGCAGTACTTC. Translated, it gives CASSQRDRTFSYEQYF.

The V and J genes are TRBV6-1 and TRBJ1-4; the match to TRBD1 covers 9 bases. V lost 3 bases, J lost 7 bases, and 6 bases stayed unmatched. The germline V gene has CDR1 MNHNS and CDR2 SASEGT. The CDR3 runs to 15 residues. The CDR3 bases are TGTGCCAGCAGTGAGGGGGACAGGGACGCTGAAAAACTGTTTTTT. Protein: CASSEGDRDAEKLFF.

This clone appeared a few times. This chain links TRBV5-1 with TRBJ1-2; TRBD1 matches 8 bases. J lost 6 bases, V lost 6 bases, and 10 bases had no gene match. The CDR3 extends over 14 amino acids. Per the germline V gene, CDR1 is SGHRS and CDR2 is YFSETQ. CDR3 sequence reads: CASMETGVMDGYTF. The CDR3, as DNA: TGCGCCAGCATGGAGACAGGGGTCATGGATGGCTACACCTTC.

The chain recombines TRBV2 with TRBJ1-6, with TRBD1 as a possible D gene (6 bases). CDR1 SNHLY and CDR2 FYNNEI come from the germline V gene. CDR3 length equals 16 residues. Trimming stripped 6 bases from V and 7 bases from J, with 19 bases between. CDR3 region: CASSASGGEVNSPLHF. Here the CDR3 DNA reads TGTGCCAGCAGCGCGAGCGGGGGCGAGGTAAATTCACCCCTCCACTTT.

The chain combines TRBV4-1 with TRBJ1-6; D possibly corresponds to TRBD1 (5 bases). Trimming took off 4 bases at V and 8 bases at J, with 12 bases between the two ends. CDR3 length: 14 amino acids. The germline CDR1 and CDR2 sequences are MGHRA and YSYEKL. The CDR3 coding sequence is TGCGCCAGCAGCCTCGCAGGGTTTGATTCACCCCTCCACTTT. Protein sequence: CASSLAGFDSPLHF.